This note documents a single T cell receptor beta chain sequence. Antigen unknown. The sample comes from a study of memory CD4+ T cells and cytomegalovirus serostatus. Overall study context: Donors were healthy Belgian adults, 10 or so CMV seropositive and fewer than 30 seronegative. Study observations and caveats: Suggested: most of the CMV-linked TCR signature lies in CD4+ memory cells. Repertoires predicted CMV serostatus with median bootstrapped AUC of around 0.96.

Original analysis: Out-of-frame sequences were removed, leaving 2,000,000 or so distinct TCRbeta sequences. Measured with immunoSEQ multiplex PCR; TCRdb has only the in-frame clones, and not every one. The D gene and trimming were derived from the DNA, and the V and J assignments and clone size from that table. The sample lists about 61,000 clones; more than 75% were seen once. Single viable CD3+CD4+CD8-CD45RO+ cells were sorted as the memory CD4+ T cells. The CDR3 length is 14 residues. Trimming pared 1 base from V and 2 bases from J, leaving 8 bases between. The germline V gene encodes CDR1 SGHAT and CDR2 FQNNGV.

This TCR came from an adult in good health and CMV-seronegative. Sample: memory CD4+ T cells from blood. This rearrangement joins TRBV11-2 to TRBJ1-2; no definite D call. The CDR3 DNA reads TGTGCCAGCAGCTTAGGGAACAAGAACTATGGCTACACCTTC. This translates into CASSLGNKNYGYTF.